These 29 T cell receptor beta chains came from one sample sequenced in a study of CD8 T cells in ankylosing spondylitis (dated by TCRdb to 2016 to 2017). Preparation of the library involved 5' RACE. Sequencing was carried out with an Illumina HiSeq 2500. Clones were called with MiXCR by TCRdb after fastp trimmed the public reads at Q25, and only in-frame beta chains were retained. Rows merge per CDR3 protein into single entries with the most common DNA and genes. The sample table contains 200,000 to 250,000 distinct CDR3 sequences; only one count was recorded for roughly a tenth of them. The ten largest clonotypes hold less than 25% of the sample. The material sequenced was blood, either unsorted or a sorted T cell fraction (not recorded which). Receptor source: a male donor with ankylosing spondylitis or in good health (not recorded which).

This clonotype was recorded many times. CDR3 protein: CASSSGQPNYNEQFF. DNA of the CDR3: TGTGCCAGCAGCTCAGGACAGCCCAACTACAATGAGCAGTTCTTC. The chain recombines TRBV7-9 with TRBJ2-1, with a possible D match to TRBD1 (6 bases). Trimming left V 4 bases short and J 3 bases short, with 13 bases between. CDR1 SEHNR and CDR2 FQNEAQ come from the germline V gene (reference sequence). The CDR3 is 15 residues long.

This clonotype was observed many times. The chain has TRBV20-1 and TRBJ2-7; 8 bases map to TRBD1. The germline V gene has CDR1 DFQATT and CDR2 SNEGSKA (reference sequence). This CDR3 has 16 amino acids. V lost 3 bases to trimming and J lost 1 base; unmatched junction nucleotides: 11. CDR3 nucleotide sequence: TGCAGTGCTAGCCGCTCGGACAGGGCCTCGTCCTACGAGCAGTACTTC. This translates into CSASRSDRASSYEQYF.

This clonotype was seen many times. J is TRBJ1-1 and V is TRBV5-1; perhaps TRBD1 as D (5 bases). Germline lookup yields CDR1 SGHRS and CDR2 YFSETQ. With 2 bases removed from V and 0 bases from J, the gap between germline ends came to 11 bases. This CDR3 is 15 amino acids long. The CDR3 sequence is CASSFVDSLNTEAFF. The CDR3 DNA follows: TGCGCCAGCAGCTTTGTCGACAGCTTGAACACTGAAGCTTTCTTT. The variable domain in full, completed from reference TRBV5-1 and TRBJ1-1, reads KAGVTQTPRYLIKTRGQQVTLSCSPISGHRSVSWYQQTPGQGLQFLFEYFSETQRNKGNFPGRFSGRQFSNSRSEMNVSTLELGDSALYLCASSFVDSLNTEAFFGQGTRLTVV.

This clonotype was seen ten or more times. The chain recombines TRBV5-6 with TRBJ1-1; D gene uncertain. Germline CDR1 SGHDT, CDR2 YYEEEE. V was trimmed by 4 bases and J by 5 bases, leaving 9 bases between them. The CDR3 is 12 amino acids. The CDR3 loop is CASSPPGTEAFF. The CDR3 DNA reads TGTGCCAGCAGCCCCCCGGGAACTGAAGCTTTCTTT. The entire variable domain, with the rest obtained from reference TRBV5-6 and TRBJ1-1, is as follows: DAGVTQSPTHLIKTRGQQVTLRCSPKSGHDTVSWYQQALGQGPQFIFQYYEEEERQRGNFPDRFSGHQFPNYSSELNVNALLLGDSALYLCASSPPGTEAFFGQGTRLTVV.

This clonotype was observed at least ten times. The V call is TRBV12-3 or TRBV12-4, the J call TRBJ2-3; D remains unclear. V was cut by 7 bases and J by 2 bases, with 13 bases left in between. This CDR3 contains 14 residues. CDR3 DNA: TGTGCCAGCATCATTTCACAGATCACAGATACGCAGTATTTT. This translates into CASIISQITDTQYF.

This clonotype was picked up a small number of times. The rearrangement uses TRBV5-6 and TRBJ2-7; D gene ambiguous. The germline V and J ends were trimmed by 2 bases and 2 bases, with 11 bases remaining between them. The CDR3 consists of 14 residues. Germline V gene lookup returns CDR1 SGHDT and CDR2 YYEEEE. CDR3: CASSFGHLPYEQYF. In DNA form, the CDR3 reads TGTGCCAGCAGCTTCGGGCACTTGCCCTACGAGCAGTACTTC.

This clonotype was observed a handful of times. The V and J genes are TRBV20-1 and TRBJ2-4; 8 bases fit TRBD1. This CDR3 has 15 residues. Germline V lookup: CDR1 DFQATT, CDR2 SNEGSKA (reference sequence). V shed 6 bases, J shed 2 bases, and the junction held 9 bases outside the gene matches. The CDR3 protein is CSAGPGGKTKNIQYF. DNA of the CDR3: TGCAGTGCCGGACCAGGGGGCAAGACCAAAAACATTCAGTACTTC.

This rearrangement joins TRBV5-5 to TRBJ1-5; D is perhaps TRBD1 (6 bases). This CDR3 comprises 14 residues. Germline CDR1 is SGHKS and CDR2 is YYEKEE (reference sequence). Trimming left V 4 bases short and J 5 bases short, with 13 bases between. The CDR3 DNA is TGTGCCAGCAGCCAATCGGGGGGCGATCAGCCCCAGCATTTT. Its translation is CASSQSGGDQPQHF.

This clonotype was seen many times. This chain connects TRBV28 to TRBJ2-2; 7 bases map to TRBD2. Unmatched junction bases numbered 9, after V lost 10 bases and J lost 10 bases. The germline gives CDR1 MDHEN, CDR2 SYDVKM. This CDR3 is built from 12 residues. The CDR3, as DNA: TGTGCCACAGCGGGACTTATCGAGGAGCTGTTTTTT. Amino acids: CATAGLIEELFF.

This clonotype was counted a few times. V and J are TRBV20-1 and TRBJ2-4; tentative D call: TRBD2 (7 bases). CDR3 size: 12 residues. Germline lookup yields CDR1 DFQATT and CDR2 SNEGSKA (reference sequence). V gave up 5 bases and J gave up 7 bases, with 12 bases separating them. CDR3 bases: TGCAGTGCTCAGGGGAGGGCGAACATTCAGTACTTC. Amino acid sequence: CSAQGRANIQYF.

To note about this clonotype: Just one base apart from a much larger clone, this may be a read error. V usage is TRBV5-5 and J usage is TRBJ1-2; D may be TRBD1 (5 bases). This CDR3 region has 15 residues. The V gene's germline CDR1 is SGHKS and CDR2 YYEKEE (reference sequence). In DNA form, the CDR3 reads TGTGCCAGCAGCTTATACCGCGAGGGGAACTATGGCGACACCTTC. Its protein product is CASSLYREGNYGDTF.

This clonotype was recorded many times. The V gene is TRBV3-1, the J gene TRBJ1-2; D not resolved. Germline CDR1 and CDR2: LGHDT and YNNKEL (reference sequence). The V and J ends lost 0 bases and 4 bases respectively, with 6 bases between them. The CDR3 totals 13 residues. The CDR3: CASSQDQGYGYTF. The CDR3 nucleotides are TGTGCCAGCAGCCAAGATCAAGGCTATGGCTACACCTTC. The entire variable domain, with the rest obtained from reference TRBV3-1 and TRBJ1-2, is as follows: DTAVSQTPKYLVTQMGNDKSIKCEQNLGHDTMYWYKQDSKKFLKIMFSYNNKELIINETVPNRFSPKSPDKAHLNLHINSLELGDSAVYFCASSQDQGYGYTFGSGTRLTVV.

This clonotype has ten or more counts. This chain joins TRBV27 and TRBJ1-5; D is unclear. Germline CDR1 reads MNHEY; CDR2 reads SMNVEV (reference sequence). The CDR3 totals 15 residues. The V end was cut by 0 bases, the J end by 3 bases, with 9 bases between. CDR3 in DNA: TGTGCCAGCAGTTTATCGGCGACGGTCAATCAGCCCCAGCATTTT. It is translated as CASSLSATVNQPQHF.

The V gene is TRBV10-3, the J gene TRBJ1-2; TRBD1 aligns across 8 bases. The CDR3 covers 14 residues. The ends lost 11 bases at V and 7 bases at J; junction bases unmatched: 15. Germline CDR1 is ENHRY and CDR2 is SYGVKD. In DNA form, the CDR3 reads TGTGCCGTAGCCGGGACAGGCGGGTCGGGTGGCTACACCTTC. Its translation: CAVAGTGGSGGYTF.

A few counts support this clonotype. The V call is TRBV10-3, the J call TRBJ2-3, with 10 bases aligning to TRBD2. The CDR3 is 14 residues long. Germline V gene sequence: CDR1 ENHRY, CDR2 SYGVKD. J lost 0 bases, V lost 6 bases, and 0 bases had no gene match. CDR3: CAIRLAGSTDTQYF. CDR3 bases: TGTGCCATCAGACTAGCGGGGAGCACAGATACGCAGTATTTT.

This clonotype has just a few counts. The V gene is TRBV5-1, the J gene TRBJ2-4; possibly TRBD1 for D (6 bases). The germline V gene encodes CDR1 SGHRS and CDR2 YFSETQ. The CDR3 length is 15 residues. V lost 4 bases and J lost 9, with 20 bases in between. This CDR3 reads CASSQVAGQGSIQYF. CDR3 bases: TGCGCCAGCAGCCAGGTCGCAGGGCAGGGGAGCATTCAGTACTTC.

The sample holds many counts of this clonotype. This chain links TRBV5-1 with TRBJ2-1; 7 positions match TRBD1. The V gene end was trimmed by 5 bases and the J gene end by 9 bases; junction bases not matched to a gene: 5. Per germline, CDR1 SGHRS and CDR2 YFSETQ. The CDR3 totals 12 residues. The CDR3 sequence: CASRQGFGEQFF. The CDR3, as DNA: TGCGCCAGCAGACAGGGGTTCGGTGAGCAGTTCTTC.

The rearrangement uses TRBV5-1 and TRBJ2-7; the match to TRBD1 covers 9 bases. The CDR3 is made up of 16 amino acids. V shed 2 bases, J shed 3 bases, and the junction held 9 bases outside the gene matches. CDR1 is SGHRS and CDR2 is YFSETQ in the germline V gene. The CDR3 reads CASSFGPGQGVYEQYF. In nucleotides, the CDR3 is TGCGCCAGCAGCTTCGGTCCGGGACAGGGAGTCTACGAGCAGTACTTC.

The V gene is TRBV6-6, the J gene TRBJ1-2; D is unresolved. With 4 bases removed from V and 3 bases from J, the gap between germline ends came to 3 bases. Germline CDR1 is MNHNY and CDR2 is SVGAGI (reference sequence). The CDR3 is made up of 11 amino acids. This CDR3 is CASSSHYGYTF. The CDR3 DNA reads TGTGCCAGCAGTTCCCACTATGGCTACACCTTC.

The sample holds many counts of this clonotype. This chain connects TRBV20-1 to TRBJ1-5; TRBD1 agrees at 7 bases. The ends lost 6 bases at V and 3 bases at J; junction bases unmatched: 11. This CDR3 is built from 15 residues. Germline loops: CDR1 DFQATT, CDR2 SNEGSKA (reference sequence). The CDR3 DNA is TGCAGTGCGCGCCCAGGGGGATTAGACAATCAGCCCCAGCATTTT. This sequence encodes CSARPGGLDNQPQHF.

This clonotype was counted at least ten times. The chain carries TRBV9 and TRBJ1-2; TRBD1 might be the D (5 bases). The germline V gene encodes CDR1 SGDLS and CDR2 YYNGEE. V was cut by 3 bases and J by 5 bases, with 14 bases left in between. CDR3 length: 14 residues. The CDR3 loop is CASSGRDGGYGYTF. CDR3 bases: TGTGCCAGCAGCGGCCGGGACGGAGGTTATGGCTACACCTTC.

Many counts were recorded for this clonotype. CDR3 amino acids: CASSPLGTTDTQYF. As DNA, the CDR3 is TGTGCCAGCAGTCCCCTCGGGACCACAGATACGCAGTATTTT. The chain recombines TRBV28 with TRBJ2-3; either TRBD1 or TRBD2 may supply D (5 bases each). V was cut by 5 bases and J by 2 bases, with 11 bases left in between. Germline-derived CDR1 and CDR2 are MDHEN and SYDVKM. The CDR3 extends over 14 amino acids.

This clonotype was detected only a few times. The chain is built from TRBV19 and TRBJ1-3; D ambiguous. Germline CDR1 LNHDA, CDR2 SQIVND (reference sequence). CDR3 size: 14 residues. With 5 bases removed from V and 0 bases from J, the gap between germline ends came to 8 bases. CDR3 DNA: TGTGCCAGTAGTGTCGACAACTCTGGAAACACCATATATTTT. Translating gives CASSVDNSGNTIYF.

This clonotype was recorded at least ten times. The J gene is TRBJ2-2, the V gene TRBV6-1; D may be TRBD1 (6 bases). The CDR3 is 15 residues long. V was trimmed by 7 bases and J by 0 bases, leaving 12 bases between them. The germline V gene has CDR1 MNHNS and CDR2 SASEGT. The CDR3 is CASMLRGTNTGELFF. The CDR3 region has the DNA TGTGCCAGCATGCTAAGGGGGACGAACACCGGGGAGCTGTTTTTT.

This clonotype came up many times. The chain uses TRBV12-3 or TRBV12-4 and TRBJ2-1; the match to TRBD2 covers 10 bases. The CDR3 covers 14 residues. V lost 6 bases and J lost 6; bases outside the gene matches: 5. CDR3 coding DNA: TGTGCCAGCAGCCCTTTAGCGGGGGGCAATGAGCAGTTCTTC. This gives the protein CASSPLAGGNEQFF.

This clonotype was counted at least ten times. The rearrangement uses TRBV28 and TRBJ1-5, with a weak D call TRBD1 (5 bases). The germline V gene has CDR1 MDHEN and CDR2 SYDVKM. With 3 bases removed from V and 7 bases from J, the gap between germline ends came to 13 bases. CDR3 length equals 14 residues. The CDR3 region is CASSLFQGRQPQHF. The CDR3 DNA reads TGTGCCAGCAGTTTGTTCCAGGGAAGGCAGCCCCAGCATTTT.

Remarks on this clonotype: Given a much more abundant clone one base away, this may be a read error. V gene TRBV11-1 combines with J gene TRBJ2-6; 9 bases match TRBD1. The CDR3 is 19 amino acids. Germline V lookup: CDR1 SGHAT, CDR2 FQDESV (reference sequence). The CDR3 is CASSLFVGTGLAGANVPTF. The CDR3 DNA follows: TGTGCCAGCAGCTTATTTGTGGGGACAGGGCTCGCCGGGGCCAACGTCCCGACTTTC.

The table lists this clonotype with many counts. This chain connects TRBV12-3 or TRBV12-4 to TRBJ1-5, with 7 bases aligning to TRBD1. This CDR3 region has 14 residues. The junction had 5 bases not matched to a gene; V was cut back by 9 bases and J by 0 bases. The CDR3 loop reads CARRQGNSNQPQHF. CDR3 DNA sequence: TGTGCCAGACGACAGGGTAATAGCAATCAGCCCCAGCATTTT.

This clonotype was detected ten times or more. This chain joins TRBV7-9 and TRBJ1-2; D gene unclear. The CDR3 has 15 residues. V gave up 1 base and J gave up 0 bases, with 9 bases separating them. Germline values: CDR1 SEHNR, CDR2 FQNEAQ (reference sequence). The CDR3 region is CASSLVVPTNYGYTF. The DNA of the CDR3 is TGTGCCAGCAGCTTAGTGGTACCCACTAACTATGGCTACACCTTC. The variable domain in full, completed from reference TRBV7-9 and TRBJ1-2, reads DTGVSQNPRHKITKRGQNVTFRCDPISEHNRLYWYRQTLGQGPEFLTYFQNEAQLEKSRLLSDRFSAERPKGSFSTLEIQRTEQGDSAMYLCASSLVVPTNYGYTFGSGTRLTVV.